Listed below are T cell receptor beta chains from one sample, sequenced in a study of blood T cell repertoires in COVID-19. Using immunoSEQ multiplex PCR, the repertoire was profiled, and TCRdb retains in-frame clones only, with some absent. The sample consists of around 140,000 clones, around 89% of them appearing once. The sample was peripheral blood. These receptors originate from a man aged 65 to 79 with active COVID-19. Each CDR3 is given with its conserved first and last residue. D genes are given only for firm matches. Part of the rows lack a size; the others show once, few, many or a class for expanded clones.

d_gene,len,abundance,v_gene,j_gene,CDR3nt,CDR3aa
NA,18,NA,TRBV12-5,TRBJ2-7,TGTGCTAGTGGTTTGGTACGGTGGCGCACTAGGATTACCTACGAGCAGTACTTC,CASGLVRWRTRITYEQYF
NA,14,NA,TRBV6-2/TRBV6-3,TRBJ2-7,TGTGCCAGCAGTTACGGGGCTACCTCTGGCGAGCAGTACTTC,CASSYGATSGEQYF
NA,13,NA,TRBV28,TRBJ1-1,TGTGCCAGCAGCCAGGGGAGGAACACTGAAGCTTTCTTT,CASSQGRNTEAFF
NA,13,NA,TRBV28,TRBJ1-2,TGTGCCAGCAGTTTAAGGGGGTTCGGTGGCTACACCTTC,CASSLRGFGGYTF
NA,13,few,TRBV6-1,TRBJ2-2,TGTGCCAGCAGTGAAGCCCGCACCGGGGAGCTGTTTTTT,CASSEARTGELFF
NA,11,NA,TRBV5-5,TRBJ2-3,TGTGCCAGCAGTTCTACAGATACGCAGTATTTT,CASSSTDTQYF
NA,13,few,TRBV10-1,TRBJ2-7,TGCGCCAGCAGTGAGGGCAGGGGCAGCGAGCAGTACTTC,CASSEGRGSEQYF
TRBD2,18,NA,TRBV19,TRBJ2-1,TGTGCCAGTAGTATAAATCTACCGGGACTAGCGTTCTACAATGAGCAGTTCTTC,CASSINLPGLAFYNEQFF
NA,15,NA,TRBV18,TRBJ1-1,TGTGCCAGCTTGGATTCGGCGGCGGCGAACACTGAAGCTTTCTTT,CASLDSAAANTEAFF
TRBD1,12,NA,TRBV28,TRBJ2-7,TGTGCCAGCGGCGGACAGGGCTACGAGCAGTACTTC,CASGGQGYEQYF
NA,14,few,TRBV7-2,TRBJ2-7,TGTGCCAGCAGCACAGGGACATCTCCCTACGAGCAGTACTTC,CASSTGTSPYEQYF
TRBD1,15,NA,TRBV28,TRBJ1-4,TGTGCCAGCAGGGGGACAGGGGGCCGAAGGGAAAAACTGTTTTTT,CASRGTGGRREKLFF
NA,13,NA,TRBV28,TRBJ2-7,TGTGCCAGCAGGGCTCGGACATCCTACGAGCAGTACTTC,CASRARTSYEQYF
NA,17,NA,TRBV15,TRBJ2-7,TGTGCCACCAGCAGAGCTTTTATACAGGACTACTCCTACGAGCAGTACTTC,CATSRAFIQDYSYEQYF
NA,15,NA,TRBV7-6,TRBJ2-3,TGTGCCAGCAGCCCATGGACTACCCTCACAGATACGCAGTATTTT,CASSPWTTLTDTQYF
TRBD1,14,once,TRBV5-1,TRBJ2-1,TGCGCCAGCAGCCCCCGACAGGGGGCTGATGAGCAGTTCTTC,CASSPRQGADEQFF
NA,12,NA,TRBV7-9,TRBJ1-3,TGTGCCAGCAGGTACTCTGGAAACACCATATATTTT,CASRYSGNTIYF
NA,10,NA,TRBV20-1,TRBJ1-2,TGCGCTGCCGACGGGTATGGCTACACCTTC,CAADGYGYTF
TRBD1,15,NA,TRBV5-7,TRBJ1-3,TGTGCCAGCAGCGACAGGGTTTGCTCTGGAAACACCATATATTTT,CASSDRVCSGNTIYF
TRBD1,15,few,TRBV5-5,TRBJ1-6,TGTGCCAGCAGCTTGGAGGACAGGCCTAATTCACCCCTCCACTTT,CASSLEDRPNSPLHF
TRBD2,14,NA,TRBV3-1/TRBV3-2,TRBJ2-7,TGTGCCAGCAGCCAAGGACTAGCGGGAGGGGGGCAGTACTTC,CASSQGLAGGGQYF
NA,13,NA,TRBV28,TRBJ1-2,TGTGCCAGCAGTTTTATGGGGGCGCCCAGCTACACCTTC,CASSFMGAPSYTF
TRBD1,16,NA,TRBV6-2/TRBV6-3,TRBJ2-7,TGTGCCAGCAGTTACGGGACAGGGGCACCTTCCTACGAGCAGTACTTC,CASSYGTGAPSYEQYF
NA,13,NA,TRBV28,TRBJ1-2,TGTGCCAGCAGTTTCGGACTGGACTATGGCTACACCTTC,CASSFGLDYGYTF
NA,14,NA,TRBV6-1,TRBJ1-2,TGTGCCAGCAGTGAAGGGGCAGCCTCCTATGGCTACACCTTC,CASSEGAASYGYTF
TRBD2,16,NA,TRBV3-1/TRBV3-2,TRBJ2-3,TGTGCCAGCAGCCAAGAGAAGGGACTACCCACAGATACGCAGTATTTT,CASSQEKGLPTDTQYF
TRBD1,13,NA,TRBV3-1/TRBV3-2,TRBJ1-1,TGTGCCAGCAGCTCCACAGGGGAGACTGAAGCTTTCTTT,CASSSTGETEAFF
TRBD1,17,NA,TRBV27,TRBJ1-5,TGTGCCAGCAGTCCCGGACAGGGCCATATGAGCAATCAGCCCCAGCATTTT,CASSPGQGHMSNQPQHF
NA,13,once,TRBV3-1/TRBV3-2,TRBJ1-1,TGTGCCAGCAGCGGGCCTTTGAACACTGAAGCTTTCTTT,CASSGPLNTEAFF
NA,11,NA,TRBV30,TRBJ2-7,TGTGCCTGGAGTGTAGGGGGCGAGCAGTACTTC,CAWSVGGEQYF
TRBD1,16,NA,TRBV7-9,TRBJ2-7,TGTGCCAGCAGCTCCCTCCGGGACAGGGACTCCTACGAGCAGTACTTC,CASSSLRDRDSYEQYF
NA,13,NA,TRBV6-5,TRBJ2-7,TGTGCCAGCTGGAAAGGTCCGACTCCCGAGCAGTACTTC,CASWKGPTPEQYF
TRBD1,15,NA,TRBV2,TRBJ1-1,TGTGCCAGCAGAAGGGGACAGGGGGCGGTCGCTGAAGCTTTCTTT,CASRRGQGAVAEAFF
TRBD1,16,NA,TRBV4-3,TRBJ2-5,TGCGCCAGCAGCCTACAATCGACAGGGGGAACAGAGACCCAGTACTTC,CASSLQSTGGTETQYF
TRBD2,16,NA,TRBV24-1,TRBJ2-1,TGTGCCACCAGTGATTTGAGGGGAGGGTCATACAATGAGCAGTTCTTC,CATSDLRGGSYNEQFF
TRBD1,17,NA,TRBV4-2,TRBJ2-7,TGTGCCAGCAGCCAAGAGGCCGGGACAGGGGATTTCTACGAGCAGTACTTC,CASSQEAGTGDFYEQYF
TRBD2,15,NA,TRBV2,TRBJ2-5,TGTGCCAGCAGACGATACGGACTAGCGGGAGAGACCCAGTACTTC,CASRRYGLAGETQYF
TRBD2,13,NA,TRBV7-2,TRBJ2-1,TGTGCCAGTGGGACTAGCGGCATCAATGAGCAGTTCTTC,CASGTSGINEQFF
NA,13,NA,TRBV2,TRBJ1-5,TGTGCCAGCAGTGGACCGGTAGCTCAGCCCCAGCATTTT,CASSGPVAQPQHF
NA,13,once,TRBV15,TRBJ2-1,TGTGCCACCAGCAGAAGACAGTACAATGAGCAGTTCTTC,CATSRRQYNEQFF
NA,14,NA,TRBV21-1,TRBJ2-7,TGTGCCAGCCCCAGGGGGGCTCCCCCCTACGAGCAGTACTTC,CASPRGAPPYEQYF
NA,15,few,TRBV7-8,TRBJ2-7,TGTGCCAGCAGCCTCAAGGTGGCTAGCTACGAGGAGCAGTACTTC,CASSLKVASYEEQYF